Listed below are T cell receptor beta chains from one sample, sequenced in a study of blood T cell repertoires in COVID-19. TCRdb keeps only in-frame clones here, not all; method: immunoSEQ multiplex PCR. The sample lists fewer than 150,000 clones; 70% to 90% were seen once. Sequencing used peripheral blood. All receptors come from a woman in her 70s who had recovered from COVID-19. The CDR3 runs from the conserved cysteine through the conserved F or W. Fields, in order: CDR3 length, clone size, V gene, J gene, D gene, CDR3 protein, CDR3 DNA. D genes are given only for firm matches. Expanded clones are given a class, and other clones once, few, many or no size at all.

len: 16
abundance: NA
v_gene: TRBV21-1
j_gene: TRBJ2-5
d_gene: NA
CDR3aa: CASSTRGGHGQETQYF
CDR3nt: TGTGCCAGCAGCACCCGGGGGGGGCACGGCCAAGAGACCCAGTACTTC

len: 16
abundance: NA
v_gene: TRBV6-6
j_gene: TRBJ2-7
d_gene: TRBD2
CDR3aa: CASSYGRGTGTYEQYF
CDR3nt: TGTGCCAGCAGTTACGGGCGGGGGACCGGAACCTACGAGCAGTACTTC

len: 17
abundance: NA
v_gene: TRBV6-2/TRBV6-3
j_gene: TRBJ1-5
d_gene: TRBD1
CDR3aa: CASSYPSGTGFNQPQHF
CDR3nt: TGTGCCAGCAGTTATCCCTCGGGGACAGGGTTCAATCAGCCCCAGCATTTT

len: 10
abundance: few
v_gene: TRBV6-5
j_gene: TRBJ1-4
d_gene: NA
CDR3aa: CALQREKLFF
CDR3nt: TGTGCCCTTCAGAGGGAAAAACTGTTTTTT

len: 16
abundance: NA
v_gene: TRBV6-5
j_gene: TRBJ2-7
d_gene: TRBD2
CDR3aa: CASSYDGTSGGYEQYF
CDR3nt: TGTGCCAGCAGTTACGACGGGACTAGCGGGGGGTACGAGCAGTACTTC

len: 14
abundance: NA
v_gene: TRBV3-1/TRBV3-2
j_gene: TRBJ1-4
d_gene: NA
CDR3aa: CASSTRTANEKLFF
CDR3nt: TGTGCCAGCAGCACCCGGACAGCTAATGAAAAACTGTTTTTT

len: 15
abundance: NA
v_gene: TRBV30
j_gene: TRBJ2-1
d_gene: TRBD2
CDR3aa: CASKRGLAGYNEQFF
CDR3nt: TGTGCCTCAAAACGGGGACTAGCGGGTTACAATGAGCAGTTCTTC

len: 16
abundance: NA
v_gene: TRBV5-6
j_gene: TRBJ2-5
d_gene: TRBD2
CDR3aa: CASSSGTSGGAETQYF
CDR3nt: TGTGCCAGCAGCTCGGGGACTAGCGGGGGGGCGGAGACCCAGTACTTC

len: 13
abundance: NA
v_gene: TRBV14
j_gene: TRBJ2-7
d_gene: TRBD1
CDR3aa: CASSQIRGGGQYF
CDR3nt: TGTGCCAGCAGCCAGATTAGAGGGGGCGGGCAGTACTTC

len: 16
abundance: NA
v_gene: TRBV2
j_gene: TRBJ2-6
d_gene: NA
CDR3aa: CASSLRGGSGANVLTF
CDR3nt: TGTGCCAGCAGTCTCCGAGGGGGCTCTGGGGCCAACGTCCTGACTTTC

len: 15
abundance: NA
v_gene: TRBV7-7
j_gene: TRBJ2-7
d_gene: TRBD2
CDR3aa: CASSPRLAAASEQYF
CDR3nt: TGTGCCAGCAGCCCTCGACTAGCGGCAGCAAGCGAGCAGTACTTC

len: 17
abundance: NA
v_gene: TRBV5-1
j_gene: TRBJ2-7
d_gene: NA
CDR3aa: CASSLFPLEGAISEQYF
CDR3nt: TGCGCCAGCAGCTTGTTCCCCCTGGAGGGGGCGATAAGCGAGCAGTACTTC

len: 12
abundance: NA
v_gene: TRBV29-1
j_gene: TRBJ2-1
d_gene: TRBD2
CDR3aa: CSVRRGGNEQFF
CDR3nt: TGCAGCGTCCGGCGGGGGGGCAATGAGCAGTTCTTC

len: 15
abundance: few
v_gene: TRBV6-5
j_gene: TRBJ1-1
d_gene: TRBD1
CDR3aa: CASRRQGSVITEAFF
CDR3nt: TGTGCCAGCAGAAGACAGGGCTCGGTGATCACTGAAGCTTTCTTT

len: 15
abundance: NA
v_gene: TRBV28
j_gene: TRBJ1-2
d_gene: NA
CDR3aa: CASRRQVALLYGYTF
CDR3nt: TGTGCCAGCAGACGACAGGTAGCCCTCCTTTATGGCTACACCTTC

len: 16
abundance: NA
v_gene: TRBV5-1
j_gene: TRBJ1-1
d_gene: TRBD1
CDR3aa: CASSVQGASMNTEAFF
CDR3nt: TGCGCCAGCAGCGTACAGGGGGCTTCGATGAACACTGAAGCTTTCTTT

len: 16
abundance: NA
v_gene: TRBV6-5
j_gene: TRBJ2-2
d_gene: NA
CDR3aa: CASSYVDIPLAGELFF
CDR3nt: TGTGCCAGCAGTTACGTCGACATCCCCCTCGCCGGGGAGCTGTTTTTT

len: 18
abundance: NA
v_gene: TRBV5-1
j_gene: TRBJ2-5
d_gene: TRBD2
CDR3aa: CASSLVASGRAFQETQYF
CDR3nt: TGCGCCAGCAGCTTGGTGGCTAGCGGGAGGGCTTTCCAAGAGACCCAGTACTTC

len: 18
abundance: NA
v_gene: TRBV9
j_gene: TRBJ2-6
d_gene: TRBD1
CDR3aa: CASSPRGQVSSGANVLTF
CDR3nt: TGTGCCAGCAGCCCCAGAGGACAGGTGAGCTCTGGGGCCAACGTCCTGACTTTC

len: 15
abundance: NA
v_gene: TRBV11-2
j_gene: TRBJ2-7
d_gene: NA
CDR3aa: CASSLRDGGVGEQYF
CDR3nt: TGTGCCAGCAGCCTCAGGGACGGGGGAGTAGGCGAGCAGTACTTC

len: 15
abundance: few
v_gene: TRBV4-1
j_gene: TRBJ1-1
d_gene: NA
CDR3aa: CASSLGGMGNTEAFF
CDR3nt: TGCGCCAGCAGCCTTGGGGGGATGGGGAACACTGAAGCTTTCTTT

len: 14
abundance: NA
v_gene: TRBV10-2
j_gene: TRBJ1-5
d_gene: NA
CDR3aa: CASNRQGGDQPQHF
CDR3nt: TGCGCCAGCAACCGACAAGGGGGAGATCAGCCCCAGCATTTT

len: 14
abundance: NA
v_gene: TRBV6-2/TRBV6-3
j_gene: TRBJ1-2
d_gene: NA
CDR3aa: CASSPPRTDYGYTF
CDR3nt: TGTGCCAGCAGTCCCCCAAGGACAGACTATGGCTACACCTTC

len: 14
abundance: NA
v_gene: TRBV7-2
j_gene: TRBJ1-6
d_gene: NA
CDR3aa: CASSLHRDGSPLHF
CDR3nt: TGTGCCAGCAGCCTCCACAGGGATGGTTCACCCCTCCACTTT

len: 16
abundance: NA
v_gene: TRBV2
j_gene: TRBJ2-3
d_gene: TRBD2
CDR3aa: CASSQRTRGGTDTQYF
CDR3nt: TGTGCCAGCAGCCAGAGGACTAGAGGCGGCACAGATACGCAGTATTTT

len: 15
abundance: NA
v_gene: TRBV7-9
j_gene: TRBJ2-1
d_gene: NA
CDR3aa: CASSPPPDYYNEQFF
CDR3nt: TGTGCCAGCAGTCCCCCCCCGGACTACTACAATGAGCAGTTCTTC

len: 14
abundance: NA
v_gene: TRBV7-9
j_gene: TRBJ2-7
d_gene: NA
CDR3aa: CASSLGLVTSEQYF
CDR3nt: TGTGCCAGCAGCTTGGGGCTAGTGACAAGCGAGCAGTACTTC

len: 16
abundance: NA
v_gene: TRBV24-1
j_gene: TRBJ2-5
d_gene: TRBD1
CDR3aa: CATSDPRQGAIKTQYF
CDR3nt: TGTGCCACCAGTGACCCTAGACAGGGGGCAATAAAGACCCAGTACTTC

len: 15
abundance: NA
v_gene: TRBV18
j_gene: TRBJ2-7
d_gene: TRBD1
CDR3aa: CASSPAAGGSYEQYF
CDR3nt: TGTGCCAGCTCACCTGCGGCAGGGGGATCCTACGAGCAGTACTTC

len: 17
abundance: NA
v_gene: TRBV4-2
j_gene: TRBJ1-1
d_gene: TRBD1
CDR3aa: CASSPRQGAWGNTEAFF
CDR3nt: TGTGCCAGCAGCCCACGACAGGGGGCGTGGGGCAACACTGAAGCTTTCTTT

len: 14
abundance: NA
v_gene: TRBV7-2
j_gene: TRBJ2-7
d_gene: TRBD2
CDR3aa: CASSSFGGRNEQYF
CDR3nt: TGTGCCAGCAGCTCCTTTGGCGGGAGGAACGAGCAGTACTTC

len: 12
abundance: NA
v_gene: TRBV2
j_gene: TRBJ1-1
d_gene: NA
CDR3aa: CASSTANTEAFF
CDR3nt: TGTGCCAGCAGCACAGCAAACACTGAAGCTTTCTTT

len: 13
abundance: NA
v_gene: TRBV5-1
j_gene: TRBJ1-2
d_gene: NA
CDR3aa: CASSIQGNYGYTF
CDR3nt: TGCGCCAGCAGCATCCAGGGGAACTATGGCTACACCTTC